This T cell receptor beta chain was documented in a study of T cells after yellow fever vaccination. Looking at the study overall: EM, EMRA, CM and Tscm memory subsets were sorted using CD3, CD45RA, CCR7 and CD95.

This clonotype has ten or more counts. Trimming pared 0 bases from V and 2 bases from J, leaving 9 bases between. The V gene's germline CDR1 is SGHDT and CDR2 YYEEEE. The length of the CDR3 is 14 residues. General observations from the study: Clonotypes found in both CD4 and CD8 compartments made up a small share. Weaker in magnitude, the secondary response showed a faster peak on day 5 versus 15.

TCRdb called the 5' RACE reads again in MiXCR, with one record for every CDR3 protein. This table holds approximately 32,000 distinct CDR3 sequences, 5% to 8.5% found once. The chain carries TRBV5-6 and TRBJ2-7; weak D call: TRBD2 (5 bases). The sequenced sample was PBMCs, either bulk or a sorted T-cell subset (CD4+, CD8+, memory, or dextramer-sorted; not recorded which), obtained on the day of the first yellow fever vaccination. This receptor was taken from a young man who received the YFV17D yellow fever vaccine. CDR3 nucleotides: TGTGCCAGCAGCTTGGCCGGGGATGCCTACGAGCAGTACTTC. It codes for CASSLAGDAYEQYF. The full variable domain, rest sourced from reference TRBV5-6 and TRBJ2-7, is DAGVTQSPTHLIKTRGQQVTLRCSPKSGHDTVSWYQQALGQGPQFIFQYYEEEERQRGNFPDRFSGHQFPNYSSELNVNALLLGDSALYLCASSLAGDAYEQYFGPGTRLTVT.